This T cell receptor (beta chain) originates from a study of T cell changes during pregnancy in multiple sclerosis (dated by TCRdb to between 2018 and 2021). For context, the study as a whole: The study looked at changes in the T cell repertoire across pregnancy in women with multiple sclerosis.

There are 16 amino acids in the CDR3, from cysteine to phenylalanine inclusive. The CDR3 DNA has 48 bases and is translated from base 1. Per the germline V gene (reference sequence), LNHDA is the CDR1 and SQIVND is the CDR2. Between the V and J ends, shortened by 0 bases and 7 bases respectively, the junction contains 18 bases. Of note for this clone: Its target antigen remains unknown. Per-nucleotide qualities are absent, and no much larger clonotype sits a single base away.

The receptor library was made with the immunoSEQ multiplex PCR assay. TCRdb limited this immuneACCESS table to in-frame rearrangements with V and J called. A share of clones is missing; checked studies link under half to unresolved V genes, and the rest is unexplained. The sample yields about 33,000 clones; roughly nine tenths were counted once. Clones ranked in the top ten supply 2.8% of the sample. This TCR derives from a female donor in good health, enrolled as a control in a pregnancy study. Here the sequenced sample was CD4+ T cells from peripheral blood mononuclear cells, taken in the third trimester of pregnancy. Recombination linked TRBV19 to TRBJ1-1, with the D segment identity uncertain. The CDR3 is CASSIDLSQRGSEAFF. The sequenced DNA: TGTGCCAGTAGTATAGATCTATCCCAGCGAGGGAGTGAAGCTTTCTTT.